The source of this TCR beta chain is a study of beta chain features in type 1 diabetes. Study results and limitations: Within each of all four CD4+ subsets, Type 1 diabetes patients had TCRB CDR3s that were moderately but significantly shorter.

This clone was recorded a few times. The antigen remains undetermined. With V trimmed by 5 bases and J by 0 bases, 3 bases remained unmatched. CDR3 length equals 15 residues. The V gene's germline CDR1 is SGDLS and CDR2 YYNGEE. Of the isolated RNA, all was reverse transcribed, and so the sequenced material was expressed TCRB transcripts. Profiling relied on immunoSEQ multiplex PCR, and the TCRdb table lists in-frame clones only, not all of them. The sample yields under 200,000 clones, just over 8% seen once. The sequence derives from a woman between 18 and 29 years old with type 1 diabetes. Material for sequencing was central memory CD4+ T cells from blood. The genes are TRBV9 and TRBJ2-1; 9 positions agree with TRBD2. CDR3 protein: CASRGSGSSYNEQFF. The DNA for the CDR3 is TGTGCCAGCAGGGGTAGCGGGAGCTCCTACAATGAGCAGTTCTTC.